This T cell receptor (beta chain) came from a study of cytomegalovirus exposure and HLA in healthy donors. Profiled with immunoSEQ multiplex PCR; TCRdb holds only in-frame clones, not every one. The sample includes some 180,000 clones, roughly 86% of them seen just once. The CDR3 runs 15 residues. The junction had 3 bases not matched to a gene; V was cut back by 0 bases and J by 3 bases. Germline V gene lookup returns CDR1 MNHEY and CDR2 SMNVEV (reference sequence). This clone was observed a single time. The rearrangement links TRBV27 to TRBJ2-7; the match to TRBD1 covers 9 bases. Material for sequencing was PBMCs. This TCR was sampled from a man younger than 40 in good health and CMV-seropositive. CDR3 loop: CASSLSGTGIYEQYF. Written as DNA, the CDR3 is TGTGCCAGCAGTTTATCGGGGACAGGGATCTACGAGCAGTACTTC.